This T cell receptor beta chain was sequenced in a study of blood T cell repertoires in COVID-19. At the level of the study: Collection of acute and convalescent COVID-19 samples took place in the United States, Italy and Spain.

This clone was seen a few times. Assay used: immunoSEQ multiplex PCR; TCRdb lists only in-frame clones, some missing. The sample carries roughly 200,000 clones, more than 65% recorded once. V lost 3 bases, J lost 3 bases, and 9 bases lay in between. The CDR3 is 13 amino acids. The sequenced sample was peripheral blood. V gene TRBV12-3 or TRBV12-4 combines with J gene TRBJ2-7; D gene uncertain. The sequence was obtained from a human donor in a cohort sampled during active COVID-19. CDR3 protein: CASSLQSYYEQYF. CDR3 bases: TGTGCCAGCAGTTTGCAGTCATACTACGAGCAGTACTTC.